The 31 T cell receptor beta chains below all came from one sample that was sequenced in a study of T cells in women clearing cervical HPV infection. Using immunoSEQ multiplex PCR, the repertoire was profiled, and TCRdb retains in-frame clones only, with some absent. The sample table includes about 40,000 clones. Sequencing used blood buffy coat. These receptors all come from a woman aged 18 to 75 with a cervical HPV16 infection that either progressed to CIN3+ or cleared (not recorded which).

On this clone: The sequenced fragment ends 3 residues before the CDR3 boundary, so the rest is inferred from the germline J gene. The genes are TRBV2 and TRBJ2-5, with TRBD1 matching over 7 bases. V shed 6 bases and J 5 bases; nucleotides not matched to a gene: 6. The CDR3 has 13 residues. Germline loops: CDR1 SNHLY, CDR2 FYNNEI. The sequenced part of the CDR3 DNA is TGTGCCAGCAGCGAGACAGGGTTGGAGACC. It specifies CASSETGLET. The whole CDR3 reads CASSETGLETQYF.

The CDR3: CASSLPGDTGELFF. The CDR3 bases that were read are TGTGCCAGCAGCTTGCCAGGGGACACCGGGGAG. The chain combines TRBV5-6 with TRBJ2-2; maybe TRBD1 (6 bases). The read gets to within 3 residues of the CDR3 end, and the germline J gene fills in the rest. Trimming shortened V by 1 base and J by 3 bases, and 7 bases separated the two germline ends. CDR3 length: 14 amino acids. The germline V gene has CDR1 SGHDT and CDR2 YYEEEE.

In regard to this clone: Read data end 3 residues before the CDR3 end; the end is taken from the germline J gene. The chain employs TRBV11-3 and TRBJ2-7; 7 positions match TRBD1. Trimming removed 5 bases from V and 4 bases from J; junction bases left unmatched: 8. Germline CDR1 is SGHNT and CDR2 is YENEEA. The CDR3 runs 14 residues. The CDR3 DNA, read in part, is TGTGCCAGCAGCACCCGGGACAGAAATTACGAG. Translation gives CASSTRDRNYE. The whole CDR3 region reads CASSTRDRNYEQYF.

Note on this clone: The CDR3 extends 3 residues past the end of the read, so its final part is completed from the germline J gene. V and J are TRBV28 and TRBJ2-7, with 7 bases identical to TRBD1. Unmatched junction bases numbered 6, after V lost 2 bases and J lost 5 bases. Germline assignment: CDR1 MDHEN and CDR2 SYDVKM. This CDR3 region has 14 residues. Partial CDR3 DNA: TGTGCCAGCAGTTTACAACAGGGGTACCACGAG. Its protein product is CASSLQQGYHE. The whole CDR3 reads CASSLQQGYHEQYF. Complete variable domain (other parts from reference TRBV28 and TRBJ2-7): DVKVTQSSRYLVKRTGEKVFLECVQDMDHENMFWYRQDPGLGLRLIYFSYDVKMKEKGDIPEGYSVSREKKERFSLILESASTNQTSMYLCASSLQQGYHEQYFGPGTRLTVT.

About this clone: Sequencing ends 3 residues short of the CDR3 end; the germline J gene provides the rest. The J gene is TRBJ1-5, the V gene TRBV7-9, with D possibly matching TRBD1 (6 bases). Germline CDR1 and CDR2: SEHNR and FQNEAQ (reference sequence). The CDR3 loop spans 14 amino acids. V shed 5 bases and J shed 2 bases, with 10 bases lying between them. The sequenced part of the CDR3 DNA is TGTGCCAGCAGCATCGAGGGGGGCAATCAGCCC. Its translation is CASSIEGGNQP. The whole CDR3 protein is CASSIEGGNQPQHF.

On this clone itself: The sequenced fragment ends 3 residues before the CDR3 boundary, so the rest is inferred from the germline J gene. The V and J genes are TRBV14 and TRBJ2-2; D possibly corresponds to TRBD2 (5 bases). CDR3 size: 14 residues. CDR1 is SGHDN and CDR2 is FVKESK in the germline V gene. Trimming took off 1 base at V and 9 bases at J, with 12 bases between the two ends. CDR3 amino acids: CASSQGLSGRELFF. The covered CDR3 bases are TGTGCCAGCAGCCAAGGCCTCTCGGGGAGGGAG.

Turning to this clone: The sequence runs out 3 residues before the end of the CDR3; the remainder is reconstructed from the germline J gene. The chain couples TRBV7-6 to TRBJ2-7; D not certain. Per the germline V gene, CDR1 is SGHVS and CDR2 is FNYEAQ. V was shortened by 1 base and J by 6 bases, with 13 bases between the two germline ends. The CDR3 runs 14 residues. The CDR3 bases that were read are TGTGCCAGCAGCTTAGGTCCGGGTACTACCGAG. This gives the protein CASSLGPGTTE. The whole CDR3 sequence is CASSLGPGTTEQYF. Full variable domain (remainder filled in from reference TRBV7-6 and TRBJ2-7): GAGVSQSPRYKVTKRGQDVALRCDPISGHVSLYWYRQALGQGPEFLTYFNYEAQQDKSGLPNDRFSAERPEGSISTLTIQRTEQRDSAMYRCASSLGPGTTEQYFGPGTRLTVT.

On this clone itself: Read sequence stops 3 residues before the CDR3 end, and the germline J gene provides the missing end. The chain employs TRBV6-1 and TRBJ2-5, with D perhaps matching TRBD1 (6 bases). CDR1 and CDR2 (germline): MNHNS, SASEGT. V dropped 2 bases and J dropped 2 bases, with 6 bases sitting between them. This CDR3 is built from 13 residues. Incomplete CDR3 DNA: TGTGCCAGCAGTGAACAGGGGCAAGAGACC. Translated: CASSEQGQET. The full CDR3 sequence reads CASSEQGQETQYF.

With respect to this clone: The CDR3 end lies 3 residues beyond the end of the read and is filled in from the germline J gene. This chain links TRBV29-1 with TRBJ1-1; D is unclear. This CDR3 has 10 residues. In germline, CDR1 is SQVTM, CDR2 ANQGSEA. Partial CDR3 DNA: TGCAGCGTTGATAACGTCGGG. This codes for CSVDNVG. The complete CDR3 sequence is CSVDNVGAFF. The entire variable domain, with the rest obtained from reference TRBV29-1 and TRBJ1-1, is as follows: SAVISQKPSRDICQRGTSLTIQCQVDSQVTMMFWYRQQPGQSLTLIATANQGSEATYESGFVIDKFPISRPNLTFSTLTVSNMSPEDSSIYLCSVDNVGAFFGQGTRLTVV.

The sequenced CDR3 bases are TGTGCCAGCTCACCAGCGACAGGGGATGGC. Protein sequence: CASSPATGDG. Given in full, the CDR3 is CASSPATGDGYTF. J is TRBJ1-2 and V is TRBV18; 8 bases match TRBD1. Read data end 3 residues before the CDR3 end; the end is taken from the germline J gene. Germline lookup yields CDR1 KGHSH and CDR2 LQKENI. Trimming removed 2 bases from V and 6 bases from J; junction bases left unmatched: 2. The CDR3 consists of 13 residues.

In regard to this clone: The read gets to within 3 residues of the CDR3 end, and the germline J gene fills in the rest. This chain links TRBV19 with TRBJ2-1, with 7 bases lining up with TRBD2. Trimming at V came to 7 bases and at J to 1 base, leaving 10 bases not matched to a gene. The CDR3 spans 16 residues. The germline V gene has CDR1 LNHDA and CDR2 SQIVND (reference sequence). The sequenced CDR3 bases are TGTGCCAGTAACCTGGACATAGCGGGTTCCTACAATGAG. Its protein is CASNLDIAGSYNE. The entire CDR3 is CASNLDIAGSYNEQFF.

A word on this clone: The sequenced fragment ends 3 residues before the CDR3 boundary, so the rest is inferred from the germline J gene. The gene calls are TRBV5-6 and TRBJ1-1; weak D call: TRBD1 (6 bases). This CDR3 has 14 residues. V was pared by 0 bases and J by 5 bases, with 11 bases between. Germline V gene lookup returns CDR1 SGHDT and CDR2 YYEEEE. CDR3 sequence reads: CASSLVTGITEAFF. The covered CDR3 bases are TGTGCCAGCAGCTTGGTCACAGGGATAACTGAA. The complete variable domain, with remaining parts taken from reference TRBV5-6 and TRBJ1-1, reads DAGVTQSPTHLIKTRGQQVTLRCSPKSGHDTVSWYQQALGQGPQFIFQYYEEEERQRGNFPDRFSGHQFPNYSSELNVNALLLGDSALYLCASSLVTGITEAFFGQGTRLTVV.

With regard to this clone: Sequencing ends 3 residues short of the CDR3 end; the germline J gene provides the rest. The V call is TRBV2, the J call TRBJ2-1, with 9 positions matching TRBD2. V shed 7 bases, J shed 1 base, and the junction held 5 bases outside the gene matches. Germline V lookup: CDR1 SNHLY, CDR2 FYNNEI. CDR3 length: 15 amino acids. The CDR3 reads CASIPTSGSYNEQFF. CDR3 bases read: TGTGCCAGCATTCCAACTAGCGGGTCCTACAATGAG.

The DNA read from the CDR3 is TGTGCCAGCAGTGTAGAACAGGGTAACAACGAG. Translating gives CASSVEQGNNE. The entire CDR3 reads CASSVEQGNNEQYF. The V gene is TRBV2, the J gene TRBJ2-7; maybe TRBD1 (6 bases). The DNA ends 3 residues before the CDR3 does, and the rest of the CDR3 is filled in from the germline J gene. V gave up 4 bases and J gave up 5 bases, with 15 bases separating them. There are 14 residues in the CDR3. Germline V gene lookup returns CDR1 SNHLY and CDR2 FYNNEI.

On this clone: The read ends 3 residues early relative to the CDR3; the germline J gene fills the gap. The genes are TRBV20-1 and TRBJ2-2; TRBD2 agrees at 14 bases. Trimming cost V 3 bases and J 8 bases; bases outside gene matches: 5. Germline CDR1 reads DFQATT; CDR2 reads SNEGSKA (reference sequence). The CDR3 sequence is 15 residues long. The sequenced part of the CDR3 DNA is TGCAGTGCTAGCAGACTAGCGGGGGGGCAAGGGGAG. It is translated as CSASRLAGGQGE. The whole CDR3 sequence is CSASRLAGGQGELFF.

To note about this clone: The read ends 3 residues before the CDR3 terminus; that terminus is restored from the germline J gene. The same CDR3 can be traced to other DNA sequences in this sample. The chain links TRBV6-4 to TRBJ2-1; 13 bases fit TRBD2. The CDR3 consists of 14 residues. Germline-derived CDR1 and CDR2 are MRHNA and SNTAGT. The ends lost 5 bases at V and 7 bases at J; junction bases unmatched: 2. CDR3 DNA (partial): TGTGCCAGCAGTCGACTAGCGGGGGGTAATGAG. Translation: CASSRLAGGNE. The whole CDR3 protein is CASSRLAGGNEQFF.

Comment on this clone: The read finishes 3 residues shy of the CDR3 end, and the germline J gene is used to complete it. This same CDR3 is encoded by further DNA sequences in the sample. This sequence joins TRBV10-3 and TRBJ2-5; no firm D call. This CDR3 is built from 13 residues. CDR1 and CDR2 (germline): ENHRY, SYGVKD. V was shortened by 10 bases and J by 4 bases, with 16 bases between the two germline ends. Incomplete CDR3 DNA: TGTGCCACGACCGGTGGCGGAAGAGAGACC. It specifies CATTGGGRET. The full CDR3 protein reads CATTGGGRETQYF.

Note on this clone: The read is 3 residues too short to cover the CDR3 end, so that end is filled in from the germline J gene. The gene calls are TRBV12-3 or TRBV12-4 and TRBJ1-2; no reliable D call. This CDR3 region has 11 residues. V lost 8 bases to trimming and J lost 2 bases, with 6 bases between them. CDR3 sequence reads: CASYGNYGYTF. CDR3 DNA (partial): TGTGCCAGCTACGGGAACTATGGC.

Remarks on this clone: Read sequence stops 3 residues before the CDR3 end, and the germline J gene provides the missing end. The chain joins TRBV19 to TRBJ2-6, with 8 bases matching TRBD2. Germline V gives CDR1 LNHDA, CDR2 SQIVND (reference sequence). J gave up 3 bases and V 3 bases, and 1 base lay outside the gene matches. The CDR3 contains 15 residues. CDR3 bases read: TGTGCCAGTAGTATGGCGGGGGGTGGGGCCAACGTC. Translation gives CASSMAGGGANV. The full CDR3 protein is CASSMAGGGANVLTF.

The covered CDR3 bases are TGCGCCAGCAGCCCACTGGGACACTCCTACGAG. Its protein product is CASSPLGHSYE. The entire CDR3 sequence reads CASSPLGHSYEQYF. The J gene is TRBJ2-7, the V gene TRBV5-1, with a tentative D call TRBD1 (6 bases). Read sequence stops 3 residues before the CDR3 end, and the germline J gene provides the missing end. Looked up from germline, CDR1 is SGHRS and CDR2 is YFSETQ. This CDR3 spans 14 amino acids. V was trimmed by 4 bases and J by 0 bases, leaving 11 bases between them.

As regards this clone: With the read ending 3 residues before the CDR3 end, the germline J gene is used to fill in that end. The chain carries TRBV7-6 and TRBJ2-1; 15 bases align to TRBD2. The germline V gene has CDR1 SGHVS and CDR2 FNYEAQ. V shed 5 bases, J shed 6 bases, and the junction held 11 bases outside the gene matches. This CDR3 comprises 18 residues. The CDR3 bases that were read are TGTGCCAGCAGCCCCGGACTAGCGGGGGGGCGAGAGGGCAATGAG. It codes for CASSPGLAGGREGNE. The whole CDR3 protein reads CASSPGLAGGREGNEQFF.

The covered CDR3 bases are TGCGCCAGCAGCTCTCTACTAGCGGGGGGAGCTCGGAGCGGGGAG. It translates to CASSSLLAGGARSGE. The whole CDR3 protein is CASSSLLAGGARSGELFF. The chain joins TRBV5-1 to TRBJ2-2, with 12 bases fitting TRBD2. The read comes to an end 3 residues before the CDR3 does, leaving the germline J gene to fill in the end. Germline trimming cut 3 bases from V and 7 bases from J; bases unmatched to any gene: 13. Germline loops: CDR1 SGHRS, CDR2 YFSETQ. The CDR3 runs 18 residues.

Details on this clone: The CDR3 is cut off 3 residues early in the read; its end comes from the germline J gene. V usage is TRBV5-5 and J usage is TRBJ2-5, with D tentatively TRBD1 (6 bases). Looked up from germline, CDR1 is SGHKS and CDR2 is YYEKEE (reference sequence). The CDR3 covers 14 residues. V was cut by 0 bases and J by 2 bases, with 8 bases left in between. CDR3 in amino acids: CASSLAGQQETQYF. The sequenced CDR3 bases are TGTGCCAGCAGCTTGGCTGGACAGCAAGAGACC.

Note on this clone: The observed sequence ends 3 residues before the CDR3 terminus, with the missing tail filled in from the germline J gene. The J gene is TRBJ2-5, the V gene TRBV7-3, with 9 bases fitting TRBD1. V gave up 7 bases and J gave up 4 bases; unmatched junction bases: 19. Germline V lookup: CDR1 SGHTA, CDR2 FQGTGA. CDR3 length: 18 residues. The part of the CDR3 DNA that was read is TGTGCCAGCACCCTCGGGAGGACAGGGGCCGCGGGTATAGAGACC. It translates to CASTLGRTGAAGIET. The CDR3 as a whole reads CASTLGRTGAAGIETQYF.

On this clone: The read gets to within 3 residues of the CDR3 end, and the germline J gene fills in the rest. The chain links TRBV2 to TRBJ2-7; 9 bases are shared with TRBD1. With V trimmed by 4 bases and J by 6 bases, 10 bases remained unmatched. The CDR3 is made up of 15 amino acids. Germline-derived CDR1 and CDR2 are SNHLY and FYNNEI. The CDR3 region is CASSGLGQGLGEQYF. CDR3 DNA (partial): TGTGCCAGCAGTGGGCTGGGACAGGGACTTGGCGAG.

Worth noting for this clone: Read sequence stops 3 residues before the CDR3 end, and the germline J gene provides the missing end. The chain joins TRBV19 to TRBJ2-7, with a weak D call TRBD1 (6 bases). The CDR3 loop spans 15 amino acids. Germline V gene sequence: CDR1 LNHDA, CDR2 SQIVND (reference sequence). With 5 bases removed from V and 2 bases from J, the gap between germline ends came to 16 bases. The covered CDR3 bases are TGTGCCAGTAGTTACGACAGGTCCGGCACCTACGAG. Translation gives CASSYDRSGTYE. The entire CDR3 protein reads CASSYDRSGTYEQYF. Using reference TRBV19 and TRBJ2-7 for the parts outside the CDR3, the full variable domain is DGGITQSPKYLFRKEGQNVTLSCEQNLNHDAMYWYRQDPGQGLRLIYYSQIVNDFQKGDIAEGYSVSREKKESFPLTVTSAQKNPTAFYLCASSYDRSGTYEQYFGPGTRLTVT.

Note on this clone: The read falls 3 residues short of the CDR3 end, and the missing part is taken from the germline J gene. The chain recombines TRBV7-2 with TRBJ2-1, with a possible D match to TRBD1 (5 bases). The CDR3 length is 14 residues. CDR1 is SGHTA and CDR2 is FQGNSA in the germline V gene. Between the trimmed V and J ends, which lost 3 bases and 0 bases, there was a span of 6 bases. CDR3 DNA (partial): TGTACCAGCAGCTTCAGGGCCTCCTACAATGAG. The encoded protein is CTSSFRASYNE. The CDR3 reads in full as CTSSFRASYNEQFF.

As concerns this clone: Read sequence stops 3 residues before the CDR3 end, and the germline J gene provides the missing end. The rearrangement links TRBV30 to TRBJ2-7; the D gene is possibly TRBD1 (6 bases). The V and J ends lost 4 bases and 0 bases respectively, with 10 bases between them. The CDR3 consists of 13 residues. Germline V gives CDR1 GTSNPN, CDR2 SVGIG (reference sequence). The part of the CDR3 DNA that was read is TGTGCCTGGAATTACAGGGCCTCCTACGAG. It is translated as CAWNYRASYE. The entire CDR3 protein is CAWNYRASYEQYF.

Remarks on this clone: The read ends 3 residues early relative to the CDR3; the germline J gene fills the gap. This chain uses TRBV12-3 or TRBV12-4 with TRBJ1-5, with D possibly TRBD1 on 6 matching bases. The V end lost 6 bases, the J end lost 3 bases, and 15 bases lay between the germline ends. The CDR3 runs to 15 residues. The CDR3 here is CASSPLQGLNQPQHF. The sequenced part of the CDR3 DNA is TGTGCCAGCAGCCCCTTACAGGGCCTCAATCAGCCC.

For this clone: The CDR3 end falls 3 residues outside the read, so it is completed with the germline J gene. The chain combines TRBV19 with TRBJ1-1; maybe TRBD1 (6 bases). The CDR3 totals 16 residues. Trimming left V 5 bases short and J 4 bases short, with 20 bases between. Germline V gene data show CDR1 as LNHDA and CDR2 as SQIVND (reference sequence). CDR3 loop: CASSVSVGGPVTEAFF. CDR3 DNA, as far as it was read: TGTGCCAGTAGTGTCTCGGTTGGGGGCCCCGTCACTGAA.

A word on this clone: The read ends 3 residues before the CDR3 terminus; that terminus is restored from the germline J gene. The rearrangement uses TRBV19 and TRBJ2-4; D gene unclear. Germline V gene sequence: CDR1 LNHDA, CDR2 SQIVND (reference sequence). Trimming pared 0 bases from V and 8 bases from J, leaving 14 bases between. This CDR3 comprises 15 residues. CDR3 bases read: TGTGCCAGTAGTATAGATGGCCAGCTCGCGGACATT. Its protein product is CASSIDGQLADI. In full, the CDR3 is CASSIDGQLADIQYF.